Listed below are T cell receptor beta chains from one sample, sequenced in a study of graft-versus-host responses after intestinal transplantation. The assay was immunoSEQ multiplex PCR, and TCRdb's table has in-frame clones only and misses some. The sample records some 4,500 clones, approximately 79% being singletons. The sequencing used ileum tissue, collected 17 days after transplant. The receptors stem from a human patient who received an intestinal transplant, so some T cells may come from the graft donor. CDR3s include the opening cysteine and the closing phenylalanine or tryptophan. The D gene is left open where the match is weak. Where a row states a size, it is once, few, many or the class of an expanded clone; other rows omit it.

j_call: TRBJ2-1; cdr3_length: 17; d_call: TRBD1; v_call: TRBV13; clone_size: .; cdr3_nt: TGTGCCAGCAGCTGGGGGCCACAGGGGGAAGGCTACAATGAGCAGTTCTTC; cdr3_aa: CASSWGPQGEGYNEQFF
j_call: TRBJ1-3; cdr3_length: 18; d_call: .; v_call: TRBV5-1; clone_size: once; cdr3_nt: TGCGCCAGCAGCTTGGCCAGCAGGGCTACTCCGCCTGGAAACACCATATATTTT; cdr3_aa: CASSLASRATPPGNTIYF
j_call: TRBJ1-1; cdr3_length: 13; d_call: TRBD1; v_call: TRBV18; clone_size: once; cdr3_nt: TGTGCCAGCCGGGACAGCCTGAACACTGAAGCTTTCTTT; cdr3_aa: CASRDSLNTEAFF
j_call: TRBJ2-2; cdr3_length: 18; d_call: TRBD1; v_call: TRBV11-2; clone_size: .; cdr3_nt: TGTGCCAGCAGCCTTGGACAGGGTGAGAGCGGGAACACCGGGGAGCTGTTTTTT; cdr3_aa: CASSLGQGESGNTGELFF
j_call: TRBJ2-2; cdr3_length: 17; d_call: TRBD1; v_call: TRBV5-4; clone_size: .; cdr3_nt: TGTGCCAGCAGCTTGGCCGGGACAGGGTTTAGCACCGGGGAGCTGTTTTTT; cdr3_aa: CASSLAGTGFSTGELFF
j_call: TRBJ2-1; cdr3_length: 17; d_call: .; v_call: TRBV2; clone_size: .; cdr3_nt: TGTGCCAGCAGTTCAGGGGAGGGGGGGCCCTTAGACAATGAGCAGTTCTTC; cdr3_aa: CASSSGEGGPLDNEQFF
j_call: TRBJ2-3; cdr3_length: 16; d_call: TRBD2; v_call: TRBV9; clone_size: once; cdr3_nt: TGTGCCAGCAGCGTAGAATCTAGCGGGGTAACAGATACGCAGTATTTT; cdr3_aa: CASSVESSGVTDTQYF
j_call: TRBJ1-6; cdr3_length: 10; d_call: TRBD1; v_call: TRBV6-1; clone_size: .; cdr3_nt: TGTGCCAGCAGGTCGGGACAGGACTACTTT; cdr3_aa: CASRSGQDYF
j_call: TRBJ2-5; cdr3_length: 16; d_call: TRBD1; v_call: TRBV10-3; clone_size: .; cdr3_nt: TGTGCCATCAGTGAGGGGACAGAGGCCCTGCGTTGGACCCAGTACTTC; cdr3_aa: CAISEGTEALRWTQYF
j_call: TRBJ2-1; cdr3_length: 15; d_call: .; v_call: TRBV4-3; clone_size: .; cdr3_nt: TGCGCCAGCAGTCCCAGGCCTCATTCCTACAATGAGCAGTTCTTC; cdr3_aa: CASSPRPHSYNEQFF
j_call: TRBJ2-3; cdr3_length: 13; d_call: .; v_call: TRBV6-5; clone_size: .; cdr3_nt: TGTGCCAGCTGGTTGTCAGGTGGAGATACGCAGTATTTT; cdr3_aa: CASWLSGGDTQYF
j_call: TRBJ2-2; cdr3_length: 14; d_call: TRBD2; v_call: TRBV28; clone_size: .; cdr3_nt: TGTGCCAGCACCCCGGGACTAGAGACCGGGGAGCTGTTTTTT; cdr3_aa: CASTPGLETGELFF
j_call: TRBJ2-2; cdr3_length: 13; d_call: .; v_call: TRBV28; clone_size: .; cdr3_nt: TGTGCCAGCAGTTTGGGCTTCACCGGGGAGCTGTTTTTT; cdr3_aa: CASSLGFTGELFF
j_call: TRBJ1-5; cdr3_length: 12; d_call: .; v_call: TRBV6-1; clone_size: .; cdr3_nt: TGTGCCAGCAACATCGGCAATCAGCCCCAGCATTTT; cdr3_aa: CASNIGNQPQHF
j_call: TRBJ2-2; cdr3_length: 17; d_call: TRBD2; v_call: TRBV11-3; clone_size: .; cdr3_nt: TGTGCCAGCAGCTTACACGGACTAGCGGGGGTTACCGGGGAGCTGTTTTTT; cdr3_aa: CASSLHGLAGVTGELFF
j_call: TRBJ1-4; cdr3_length: 15; d_call: TRBD1; v_call: TRBV30; clone_size: .; cdr3_nt: TGTGCCTGGAGTGTAATCGGGACAGGGTATGAAAAACTGTTTTTT; cdr3_aa: CAWSVIGTGYEKLFF
j_call: TRBJ1-5; cdr3_length: 14; d_call: .; v_call: TRBV18; clone_size: .; cdr3_nt: TGTGCCAGCTCACCGACAGTTAGCAATCAGCCCCAGCATTTT; cdr3_aa: CASSPTVSNQPQHF
j_call: TRBJ2-3; cdr3_length: 18; d_call: TRBD2; v_call: TRBV7-8; clone_size: few; cdr3_nt: TGTGCCAGCAGCACTAGTACCGTCTCGTCTAGCGGGGTCGATACGCAGTATTTT; cdr3_aa: CASSTSTVSSSGVDTQYF
j_call: TRBJ1-3; cdr3_length: 16; d_call: .; v_call: TRBV15; clone_size: .; cdr3_nt: TGTGCCACCAGCCTTACCTTCGGAGACTCTGGAAACACCATATATTTT; cdr3_aa: CATSLTFGDSGNTIYF
j_call: TRBJ2-1; cdr3_length: 18; d_call: TRBD1; v_call: TRBV27; clone_size: .; cdr3_nt: TGTGCCAGCGTTAACAGGGGGTGGCAGGATGGCTCCTACAATGAGCAGTTCTTC; cdr3_aa: CASVNRGWQDGSYNEQFF
j_call: TRBJ2-1; cdr3_length: 13; d_call: .; v_call: TRBV7-2; clone_size: .; cdr3_nt: TGTGCCAGCAGCCAAGTTGACGGGATCGAGCAGTTCTTC; cdr3_aa: CASSQVDGIEQFF
j_call: TRBJ2-5; cdr3_length: 14; d_call: TRBD2; v_call: TRBV27; clone_size: .; cdr3_nt: TGTGCCAGCAGCCTCGGGACTAACGGAGAGACCCAGTACTTC; cdr3_aa: CASSLGTNGETQYF
j_call: TRBJ2-5; cdr3_length: 17; d_call: .; v_call: TRBV28; clone_size: .; cdr3_nt: TGTGCCAGCAGTTTAACCCCGTACACGGAGGCGGGGGAGACCCAGTACTTC; cdr3_aa: CASSLTPYTEAGETQYF
j_call: TRBJ1-5; cdr3_length: 13; d_call: .; v_call: TRBV27; clone_size: .; cdr3_nt: TGTGCCAGCAGTTGGGGGCGCAATCAGCCCCAGCATTTT; cdr3_aa: CASSWGRNQPQHF
j_call: TRBJ2-2; cdr3_length: 14; d_call: TRBD1; v_call: TRBV6-1; clone_size: few; cdr3_nt: TGTGCCAGCAGCATACAGGGGGCTGACGGGGAGCTGTTTTTT; cdr3_aa: CASSIQGADGELFF
j_call: TRBJ2-6; cdr3_length: 16; d_call: TRBD1; v_call: TRBV28; clone_size: once; cdr3_nt: TGTGCCAGCAGTTTCGACAGGGCGGGTGGGGCCAACGTCCTGACTTTC; cdr3_aa: CASSFDRAGGANVLTF
j_call: TRBJ2-2; cdr3_length: 18; d_call: TRBD2; v_call: TRBV28; clone_size: few; cdr3_nt: TGTGCCAGCAGTACGCCCGGGACTAGCGGAACCATAACCGGGGAGCTGTTTTTT; cdr3_aa: CASSTPGTSGTITGELFF
j_call: TRBJ1-6; cdr3_length: 15; d_call: .; v_call: TRBV4-1; clone_size: .; cdr3_nt: TGCGCCAGCAGCCAAGATACAGGGATTAATTCACCCCTCCACTTT; cdr3_aa: CASSQDTGINSPLHF
j_call: TRBJ1-2; cdr3_length: 14; d_call: .; v_call: TRBV28; clone_size: few; cdr3_nt: TGTGCCAGCAGTTCCGATACAGGAACTTATGGCTACACCTTC; cdr3_aa: CASSSDTGTYGYTF
j_call: TRBJ2-2; cdr3_length: 16; d_call: TRBD1; v_call: TRBV10-3; clone_size: .; cdr3_nt: TGTGCCATCAGCACCACCGGGACAGCGAACACCGGGGAGCTGTTTTTT; cdr3_aa: CAISTTGTANTGELFF